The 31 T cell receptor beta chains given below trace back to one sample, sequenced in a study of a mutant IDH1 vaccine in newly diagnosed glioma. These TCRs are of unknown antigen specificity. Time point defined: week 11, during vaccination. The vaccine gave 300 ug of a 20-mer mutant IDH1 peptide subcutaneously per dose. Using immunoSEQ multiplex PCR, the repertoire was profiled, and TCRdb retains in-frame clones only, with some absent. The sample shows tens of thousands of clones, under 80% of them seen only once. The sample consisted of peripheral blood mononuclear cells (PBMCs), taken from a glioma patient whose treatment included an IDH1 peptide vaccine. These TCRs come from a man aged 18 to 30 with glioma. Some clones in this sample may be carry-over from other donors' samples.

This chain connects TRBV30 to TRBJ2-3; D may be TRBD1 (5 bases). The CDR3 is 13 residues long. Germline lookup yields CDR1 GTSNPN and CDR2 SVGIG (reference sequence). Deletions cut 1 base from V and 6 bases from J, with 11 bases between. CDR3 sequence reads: CAWSGQGFDTQYF. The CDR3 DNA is TGTGCCTGGAGTGGCCAGGGATTTGATACGCAGTATTTT.

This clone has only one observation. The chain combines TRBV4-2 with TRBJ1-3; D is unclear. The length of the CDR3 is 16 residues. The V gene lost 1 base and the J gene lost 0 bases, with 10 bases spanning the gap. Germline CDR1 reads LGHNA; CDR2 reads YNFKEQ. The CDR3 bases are TGTGCCAGCAGCCAAGTAGGCTCAAGCTCTGGAAACACCATATATTTT. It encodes CASSQVGSSSGNTIYF.

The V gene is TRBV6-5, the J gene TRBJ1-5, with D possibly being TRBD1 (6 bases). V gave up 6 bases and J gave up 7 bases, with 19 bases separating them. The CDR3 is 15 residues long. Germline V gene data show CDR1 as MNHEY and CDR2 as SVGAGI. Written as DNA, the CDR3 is TGTGCCAGCAGACCGACAGGTCAACTAGGACAGCCCCAGCATTTT. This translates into CASRPTGQLGQPQHF.

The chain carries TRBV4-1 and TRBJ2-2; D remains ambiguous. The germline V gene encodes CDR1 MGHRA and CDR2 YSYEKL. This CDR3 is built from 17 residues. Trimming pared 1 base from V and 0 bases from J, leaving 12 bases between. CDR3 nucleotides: TGCGCCAGCAGCCAAGGAGGCGAGGCGCCGAACACCGGGGAGCTGTTTTTT. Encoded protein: CASSQGGEAPNTGELFF.

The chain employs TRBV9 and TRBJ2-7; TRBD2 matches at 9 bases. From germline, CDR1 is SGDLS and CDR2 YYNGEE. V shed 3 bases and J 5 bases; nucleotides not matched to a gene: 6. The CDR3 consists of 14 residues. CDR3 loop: CASSELAGFHEQYF. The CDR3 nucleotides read TGTGCCAGCAGCGAACTAGCGGGTTTCCACGAGCAGTACTTC.

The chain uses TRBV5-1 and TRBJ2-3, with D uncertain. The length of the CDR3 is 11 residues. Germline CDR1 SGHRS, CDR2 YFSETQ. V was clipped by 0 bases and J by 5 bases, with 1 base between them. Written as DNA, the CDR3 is TGCGCCAGCAGCTTGGAAGATACGCAGTATTTT. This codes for CASSLEDTQYF.

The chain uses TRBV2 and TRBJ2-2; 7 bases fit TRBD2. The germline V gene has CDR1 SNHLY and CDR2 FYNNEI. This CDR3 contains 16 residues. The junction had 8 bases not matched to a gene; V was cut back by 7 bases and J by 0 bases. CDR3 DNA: TGTGCCAGCACTTCGGGACTAAGCGCGAACACCGGGGAGCTGTTTTTT. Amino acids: CASTSGLSANTGELFF.

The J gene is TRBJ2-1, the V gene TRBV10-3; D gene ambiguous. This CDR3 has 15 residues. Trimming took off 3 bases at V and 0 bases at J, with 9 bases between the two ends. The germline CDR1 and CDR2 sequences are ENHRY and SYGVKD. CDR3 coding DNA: TGTGCCATCAGTGACCCCGTAAGCTCCTACAATGAGCAGTTCTTC. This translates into CAISDPVSSYNEQFF.

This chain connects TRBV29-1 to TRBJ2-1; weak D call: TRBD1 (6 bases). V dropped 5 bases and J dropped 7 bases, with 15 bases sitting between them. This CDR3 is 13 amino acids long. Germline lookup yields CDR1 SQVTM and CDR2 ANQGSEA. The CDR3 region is CSVKPPGQNEQFF. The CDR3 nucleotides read TGCAGCGTTAAACCCCCCGGACAGAATGAGCAGTTCTTC.

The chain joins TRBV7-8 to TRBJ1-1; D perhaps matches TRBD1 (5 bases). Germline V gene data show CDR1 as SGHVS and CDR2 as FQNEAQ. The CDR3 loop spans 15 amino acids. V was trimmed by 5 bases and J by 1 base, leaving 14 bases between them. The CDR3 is CASSPGHVSNTEAFF. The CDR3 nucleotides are TGTGCCAGCAGCCCTGGACACGTCTCGAACACTGAAGCTTTCTTT.

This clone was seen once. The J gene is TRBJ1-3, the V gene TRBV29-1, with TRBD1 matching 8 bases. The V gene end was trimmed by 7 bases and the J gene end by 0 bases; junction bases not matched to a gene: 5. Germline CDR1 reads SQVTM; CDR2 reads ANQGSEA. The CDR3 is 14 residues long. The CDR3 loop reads CSAQTGGSGNTIYF. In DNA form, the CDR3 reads TGCAGCGCTCAAACAGGGGGCTCTGGAAACACCATATATTTT.

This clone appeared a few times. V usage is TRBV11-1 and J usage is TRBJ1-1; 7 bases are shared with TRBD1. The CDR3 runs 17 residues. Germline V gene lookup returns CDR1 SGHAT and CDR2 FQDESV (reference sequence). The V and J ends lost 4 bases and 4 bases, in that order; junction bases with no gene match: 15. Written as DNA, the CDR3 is TGTGCCAGCAGCTGGGGGACAGCGTCGGGTTTAGGCACTGAAGCTTTCTTT. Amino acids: CASSWGTASGLGTEAFF.

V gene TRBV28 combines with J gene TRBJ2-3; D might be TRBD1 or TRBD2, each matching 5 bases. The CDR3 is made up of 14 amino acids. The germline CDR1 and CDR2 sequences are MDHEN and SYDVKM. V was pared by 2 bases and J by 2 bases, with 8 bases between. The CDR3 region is CASSLEGFTDTQYF. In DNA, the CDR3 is TGTGCCAGCAGTTTAGAGGGGTTCACAGATACGCAGTATTTT. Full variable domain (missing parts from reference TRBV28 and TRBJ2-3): DVKVTQSSRYLVKRTGEKVFLECVQDMDHENMFWYRQDPGLGLRLIYFSYDVKMKEKGDIPEGYSVSREKKERFSLILESASTNQTSMYLCASSLEGFTDTQYFGPGTRLTVL.

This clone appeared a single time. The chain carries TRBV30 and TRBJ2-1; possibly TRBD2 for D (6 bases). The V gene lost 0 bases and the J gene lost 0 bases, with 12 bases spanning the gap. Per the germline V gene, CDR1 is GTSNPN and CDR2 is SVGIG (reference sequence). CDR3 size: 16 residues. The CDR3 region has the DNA TGTGCCTGGAGTGTAGGCCCCGGGGGCTCCTACAATGAGCAGTTCTTC. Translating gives CAWSVGPGGSYNEQFF.

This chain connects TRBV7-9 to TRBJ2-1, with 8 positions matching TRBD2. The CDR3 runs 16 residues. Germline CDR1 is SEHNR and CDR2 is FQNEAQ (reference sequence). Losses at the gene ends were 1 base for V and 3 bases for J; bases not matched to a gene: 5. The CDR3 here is CASSLVRGGNYNEQFF. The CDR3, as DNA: TGTGCCAGCAGCTTAGTCCGCGGGGGGAACTACAATGAGCAGTTCTTC.

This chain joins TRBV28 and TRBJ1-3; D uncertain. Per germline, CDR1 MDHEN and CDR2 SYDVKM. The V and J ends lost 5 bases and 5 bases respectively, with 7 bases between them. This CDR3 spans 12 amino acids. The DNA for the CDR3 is TGTGCCAGCAGTCCTGACAGAAACACCATATATTTT. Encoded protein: CASSPDRNTIYF.

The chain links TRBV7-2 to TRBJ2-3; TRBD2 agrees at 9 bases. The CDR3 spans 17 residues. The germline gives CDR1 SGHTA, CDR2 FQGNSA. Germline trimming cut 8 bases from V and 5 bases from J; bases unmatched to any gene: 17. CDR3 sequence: CASSPFASGGIGDTQYF. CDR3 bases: TGTGCCAGCTCCCCTTTCGCCAGCGGGGGGATAGGAGATACGCAGTATTTT.

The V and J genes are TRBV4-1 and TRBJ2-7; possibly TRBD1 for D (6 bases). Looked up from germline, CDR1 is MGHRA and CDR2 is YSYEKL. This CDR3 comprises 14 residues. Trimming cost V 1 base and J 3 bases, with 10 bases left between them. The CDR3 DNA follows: TGCGCCAGCAGCCAAGCACAGGGAGACTACGAGCAGTACTTC. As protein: CASSQAQGDYEQYF.

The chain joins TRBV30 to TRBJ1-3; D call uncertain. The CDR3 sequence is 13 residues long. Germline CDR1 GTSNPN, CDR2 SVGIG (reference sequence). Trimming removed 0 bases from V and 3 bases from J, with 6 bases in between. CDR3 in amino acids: CAWSVQSGNTIYF. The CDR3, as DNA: TGTGCCTGGAGTGTACAAAGTGGAAACACCATATATTTT. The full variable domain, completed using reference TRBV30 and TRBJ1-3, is SQTIHQWPATLVQPVGSPLSLECTVEGTSNPNLYWYRQAAGRGLQLLFYSVGIGQISSEVPQNLSASRPQDRQFILSSKKLLLSDSGFYLCAWSVQSGNTIYFGEGSWLTVV.

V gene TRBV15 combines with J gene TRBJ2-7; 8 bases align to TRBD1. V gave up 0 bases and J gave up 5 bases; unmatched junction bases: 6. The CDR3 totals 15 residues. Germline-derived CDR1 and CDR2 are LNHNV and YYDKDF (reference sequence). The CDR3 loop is CATSRDQGASNEQYF. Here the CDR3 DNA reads TGTGCCACCAGCAGAGACCAGGGGGCTAGCAACGAGCAGTACTTC. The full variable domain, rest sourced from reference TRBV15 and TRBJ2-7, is DAMVIQNPRYQVTQFGKPVTLSCSQTLNHNVMYWYQQKSSQAPKLLFHYYDKDFNNEADTPDNFQSRRPNTSFCFLDIRSPGLGDTAMYLCATSRDQGASNEQYFGPGTRLTVT.

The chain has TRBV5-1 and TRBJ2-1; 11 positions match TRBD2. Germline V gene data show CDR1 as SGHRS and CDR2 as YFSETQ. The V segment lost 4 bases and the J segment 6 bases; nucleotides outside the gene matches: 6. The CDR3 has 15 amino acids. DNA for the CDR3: TGCGCCAGCAGCGCCGGGACTAGCGGTGTCAATGAGCAGTTCTTC. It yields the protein CASSAGTSGVNEQFF.

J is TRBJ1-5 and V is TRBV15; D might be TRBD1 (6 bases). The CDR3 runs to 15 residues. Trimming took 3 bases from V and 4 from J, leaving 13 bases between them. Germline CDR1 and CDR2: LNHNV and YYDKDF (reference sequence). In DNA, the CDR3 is TGTGCCACCAGCAGCCGGACAGACTTAAATCAGCCCCAGCATTTT. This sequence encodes CATSSRTDLNQPQHF.

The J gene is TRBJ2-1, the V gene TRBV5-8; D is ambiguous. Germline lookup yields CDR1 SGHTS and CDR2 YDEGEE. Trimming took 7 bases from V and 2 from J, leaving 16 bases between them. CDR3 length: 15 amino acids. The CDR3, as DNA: TGTGCCAGCGCTAATGCAGTGGGAACCTACAATGAGCAGTTCTTC. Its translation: CASANAVGTYNEQFF.

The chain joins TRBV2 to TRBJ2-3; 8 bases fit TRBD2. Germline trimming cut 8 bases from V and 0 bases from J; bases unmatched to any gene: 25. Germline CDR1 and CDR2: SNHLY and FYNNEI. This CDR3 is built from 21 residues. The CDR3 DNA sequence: TGTGCCAGCCGTCGATGGGCCGCCAGGCTTGCGGGGGGATATAGCACAGATACGCAGTATTTT. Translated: CASRRWAARLAGGYSTDTQYF.

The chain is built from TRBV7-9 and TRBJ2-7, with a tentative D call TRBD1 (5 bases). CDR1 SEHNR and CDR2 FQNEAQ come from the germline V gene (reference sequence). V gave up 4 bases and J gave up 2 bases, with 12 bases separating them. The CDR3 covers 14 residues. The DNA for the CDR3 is TGTGCCAGCAGCTCCCGAGACAGCCCCTACGAGCAGTACTTC. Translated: CASSSRDSPYEQYF. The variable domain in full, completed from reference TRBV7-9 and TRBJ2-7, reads DTGVSQNPRHKITKRGQNVTFRCDPISEHNRLYWYRQTLGQGPEFLTYFQNEAQLEKSRLLSDRFSAERPKGSFSTLEIQRTEQGDSAMYLCASSSRDSPYEQYFGPGTRLTVT.

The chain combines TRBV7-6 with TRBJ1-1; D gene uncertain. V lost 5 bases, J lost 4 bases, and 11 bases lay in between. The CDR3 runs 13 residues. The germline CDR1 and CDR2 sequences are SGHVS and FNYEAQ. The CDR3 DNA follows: TGTGCCAGCAGCCCAGGCGTCCTCACTGAAGCTTTCTTT. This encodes CASSPGVLTEAFF.

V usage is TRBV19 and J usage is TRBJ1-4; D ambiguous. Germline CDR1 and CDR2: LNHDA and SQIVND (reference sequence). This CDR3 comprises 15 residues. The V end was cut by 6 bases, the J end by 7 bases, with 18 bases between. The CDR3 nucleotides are TGTGCCAGTAGCTCTCAACCGAACCTGGCTGAAAAACTGTTTTTT. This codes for CASSSQPNLAEKLFF.

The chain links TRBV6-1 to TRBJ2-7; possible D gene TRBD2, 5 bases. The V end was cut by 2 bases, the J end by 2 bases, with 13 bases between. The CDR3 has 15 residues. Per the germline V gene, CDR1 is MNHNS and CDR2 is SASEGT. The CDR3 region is CASSERSGIPYEQYF. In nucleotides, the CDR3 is TGTGCCAGCAGTGAACGATCCGGGATTCCCTACGAGCAGTACTTC.

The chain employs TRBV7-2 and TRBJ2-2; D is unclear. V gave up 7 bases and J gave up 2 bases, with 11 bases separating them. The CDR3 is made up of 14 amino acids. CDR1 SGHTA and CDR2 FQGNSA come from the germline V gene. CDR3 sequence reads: CASTLDGNTGELFF. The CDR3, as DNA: TGTGCCAGCACGCTGGACGGAAACACCGGGGAGCTGTTTTTT. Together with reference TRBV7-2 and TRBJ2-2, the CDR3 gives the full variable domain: GAGVSQSPSNKVTEKGKDVELRCDPISGHTALYWYRQSLGQGLEFLIYFQGNSAPDKSGLPSDRFSAERTGGSVSTLTIQRTQQEDSAVYLCASTLDGNTGELFFGEGSRLTVL.

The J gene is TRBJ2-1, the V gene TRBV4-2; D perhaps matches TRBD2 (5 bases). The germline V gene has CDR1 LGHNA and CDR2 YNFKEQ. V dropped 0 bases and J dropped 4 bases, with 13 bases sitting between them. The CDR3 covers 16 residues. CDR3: CASSQDPSGVYNEQFF. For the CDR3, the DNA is TGTGCCAGCAGCCAAGATCCAAGCGGAGTGTACAATGAGCAGTTCTTC.

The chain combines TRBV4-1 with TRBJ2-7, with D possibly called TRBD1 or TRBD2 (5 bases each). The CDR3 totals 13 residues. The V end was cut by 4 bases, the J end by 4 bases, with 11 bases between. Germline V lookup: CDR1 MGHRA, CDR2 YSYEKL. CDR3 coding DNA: TGCGCCAGCAGCCCCCGGGGCGGATACGAGCAGTACTTC. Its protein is CASSPRGGYEQYF.